This passage covers 28 T cell receptor beta chains from one sample sequenced in a study of PD-1 blockade in classical Hodgkin lymphoma (dated by TCRdb to 2018 to 2021). The protocol used for the library was the immunoSEQ multiplex PCR assay. TCRdb retrieved this table from immuneACCESS and kept in-frame rearrangements only. Not all clones are present; in checked studies, unresolved V genes account for under half, and no reason is known for the remainder. Here the sample has 8,500 or so clones; about 86% occur a single time. Of the sample, about 12% falls within the top ten clones. The time point label here, explained by the study, means: cycle 1 day 1 (C1D1), immediately before nivolumab initiation. Relapse after autologous stem cell transplantation had occurred in all trial patients, and cohorts A, B and C were distinguished by prior brentuximab vedotin exposure. CD4+ T cells were purified from thawed PBMCs by magnetic negative selection with a Miltenyi CD4+ T cell isolation kit.

This material consisted of CD4+ T cells from blood, taken at baseline. These TCRs come from a human donor with classical Hodgkin lymphoma.

Only one count was recorded for this clone. The V and J genes are TRBV5-1 and TRBJ2-3; maybe TRBD2 (5 bases). Trimming took 3 bases from V and 2 from J, leaving 13 bases between them. This CDR3 is built from 15 residues. The germline V gene encodes CDR1 SGHRS and CDR2 YFSETQ. CDR3 in DNA: TGCGCCAGCAGCTCCAGACTAACACCCACAGATACGCAGTATTTT. Protein product: CASSSRLTPTDTQYF.

The genes are TRBV19 and TRBJ2-1; D call uncertain. Trimming pared 1 base from V and 9 bases from J, leaving 10 bases between. Germline V lookup: CDR1 LNHDA, CDR2 SQIVND (reference sequence). This CDR3 is built from 13 residues. The CDR3 coding sequence is TGTGCCAGTAGTATAGGGGGTGGTACTGAGCAGTTCTTC. Translation gives CASSIGGGTEQFF.

The rearrangement links TRBV6-4 to TRBJ2-4, with D maybe TRBD1 (6 bases). Germline CDR1 reads MRHNA; CDR2 reads SNTAGT. Trimming removed 2 bases at V and 4 bases at J, with 9 bases between. The CDR3 spans 14 residues. CDR3 in amino acids: CASSDHRVKNIQYF. In nucleotides, the CDR3 is TGTGCCAGCAGTGACCACAGGGTTAAAAACATTCAGTACTTC.

V is TRBV5-1 and J is TRBJ2-1; D is unclear. V lost 0 bases and J lost 4, with 5 bases in between. Germline-derived CDR1 and CDR2 are SGHRS and YFSETQ. This CDR3 is 13 amino acids long. The CDR3 bases are TGCGCCAGCAGCTTGGGTGTGTACAATGAGCAGTTCTTC. It codes for CASSLGVYNEQFF.

This chain connects TRBV5-8 to TRBJ1-2; D might be TRBD1 (5 bases). The CDR3 covers 15 residues. Germline CDR1 and CDR2: SGHTS and YDEGEE. V was clipped by 0 bases and J by 4 bases, with 13 bases between them. CDR3 sequence: CASSLDPGSIYGYTF. In DNA, the CDR3 is TGTGCCAGCAGCTTGGACCCAGGGTCGATCTATGGCTACACCTTC.

This chain joins TRBV14 and TRBJ1-1; D unclear. This CDR3 contains 14 residues. V lost 0 bases and J 4 bases, leaving 9 bases between the germline ends. CDR1 SGHDN and CDR2 FVKESK come from the germline V gene. The CDR3 here is CASSQDLRGTEAFF. The CDR3 DNA is TGTGCCAGCAGCCAAGATCTTAGAGGCACTGAAGCTTTCTTT.

This chain connects TRBV18 to TRBJ1-2; maybe TRBD1 (5 bases). The V end was cut by 1 base, the J end by 3 bases, with 9 bases between. From germline, CDR1 is KGHSH and CDR2 LQKENI. The CDR3 runs 14 residues. CDR3 protein: CASSPRDGDYGYTF. CDR3 nucleotides: TGTGCCAGCTCACCACGGGACGGAGACTATGGCTACACCTTC.

The chain employs TRBV27 and TRBJ2-5; D unresolved. From germline, CDR1 is MNHEY and CDR2 SMNVEV (reference sequence). The CDR3 length is 15 residues. Trimming removed 5 bases from V and 1 base from J, with 14 bases in between. CDR3 amino acids: CASSPRGRSQETQYF. The CDR3 bases are TGTGCCAGCAGTCCCCGAGGACGGAGCCAAGAGACCCAGTACTTC.

The V call is TRBV5-1, the J call TRBJ2-7; 11 nucleotides agree with TRBD1. The CDR3 runs to 16 residues. Looked up from germline, CDR1 is SGHRS and CDR2 is YFSETQ. The V and J ends lost 0 bases and 3 bases, in that order; junction bases with no gene match: 5. CDR3 in amino acids: CASSLGTGTGGYEQYF. CDR3 coding DNA: TGCGCCAGCAGCTTGGGGACCGGGACAGGGGGCTACGAGCAGTACTTC.

CDR3 bases: TGCGCCAGCAGCCGTCCGACAGGAACTACGGCCAACGTCCTGACTTTC. Its translation: CASSRPTGTTANVLTF. V is TRBV5-1 and J is TRBJ2-6; D is perhaps TRBD1 (6 bases). Per the germline V gene, CDR1 is SGHRS and CDR2 is YFSETQ. Trimming took off 4 bases at V and 6 bases at J, with 17 bases between the two ends. CDR3 length equals 16 residues.

The rearrangement joins TRBV27 to TRBJ2-1, with D perhaps assigned TRBD1 or TRBD2 (6 bases each). Per germline, CDR1 MNHEY and CDR2 SMNVEV (reference sequence). V lost 6 bases and J 9 bases, leaving 18 bases between the germline ends. The CDR3 length is 14 residues. The CDR3 spells CASRVNRVAAEQFF. In DNA, the CDR3 is TGTGCCAGCAGGGTGAACAGGGTAGCGGCTGAGCAGTTCTTC.

Judged by abundance, this clone is large. The chain employs TRBV7-9 and TRBJ2-1; D might be TRBD2 (5 bases). Germline CDR1 and CDR2: SEHNR and FQNEAQ (reference sequence). The CDR3 contains 16 residues. Trimming shortened V by 2 bases and J by 0 bases, and 11 bases separated the two germline ends. This chain's CDR3 is CASSLQRISSYNEQFF. The CDR3 region has the DNA TGTGCCAGCAGCTTACAGCGGATCAGCTCCTACAATGAGCAGTTCTTC.

This clone was recorded once. V gene TRBV19 combines with J gene TRBJ2-3; no definite D call. Trimming removed 5 bases from V and 1 base from J, with 13 bases in between. Germline V gene data show CDR1 as LNHDA and CDR2 as SQIVND (reference sequence). This CDR3 has 15 amino acids. Here the CDR3 reads CASSLRDFGTDTQYF. CDR3 coding DNA: TGTGCCAGTAGTCTTCGCGATTTTGGCACAGATACGCAGTATTTT.

The chain recombines TRBV10-3 with TRBJ1-6; 10 bases match TRBD1. The junction had 5 bases not matched to a gene; V was cut back by 6 bases and J by 6 bases. This CDR3 is 15 amino acids long. The germline CDR1 and CDR2 sequences are ENHRY and SYGVKD. The CDR3 here is CAIRTGGIVNSPLHF. The DNA of the CDR3 is TGTGCCATCAGGACAGGGGGCATAGTTAATTCACCCCTCCACTTT.

The chain couples TRBV27 to TRBJ2-3; tentative D call: TRBD1 (5 bases). The length of the CDR3 is 16 residues. The germline V and J ends were trimmed by 5 bases and 1 base, with 16 bases remaining between them. CDR1 is MNHEY, CDR2 SMNVEV, per germline (reference sequence). CDR3 loop: CASSTRAIQGTDTQYF. DNA of the CDR3: TGTGCCAGCAGTACCAGGGCGATTCAGGGCACAGATACGCAGTATTTT.

This clone was seen only once. The chain links TRBV19 to TRBJ2-1; D is ambiguous. The V and J ends lost 5 bases and 3 bases respectively, with 8 bases between them. This CDR3 region has 13 residues. CDR1 is LNHDA, CDR2 SQIVND, per germline (reference sequence). The CDR3 DNA reads TGTGCCAGTAGTGTAAGTAACTACAATGAGCAGTTCTTC. Translated, it gives CASSVSNYNEQFF.

This chain connects TRBV15 to TRBJ1-4, with 9 bases lining up with TRBD1. The germline gives CDR1 LNHNV, CDR2 YYDKDF (reference sequence). The CDR3 runs 16 residues. V shed 5 bases, J shed 8 bases, and the junction held 12 bases outside the gene matches. CDR3: CATSGKWDRVEEKLFF. The CDR3 nucleotides are TGTGCCACCAGCGGTAAATGGGACAGGGTGGAGGAAAAACTGTTTTTT.

By share, this clone ranks as large. In DNA, the CDR3 is TGTGCCAGCAGTGTATGGGGCTACGATACGCAGTATTTT. This translates into CASSVWGYDTQYF. The chain couples TRBV6-1 to TRBJ2-3, with D perhaps TRBD1 (5 bases). Trimming shortened V by 4 bases and J by 6 bases, and 11 bases separated the two germline ends. Germline V gene data show CDR1 as MNHNS and CDR2 as SASEGT. The CDR3 is made up of 13 amino acids.

This clone has just one count. The chain employs TRBV6-1 and TRBJ2-3; no clear D gene. V lost 3 bases and J 1 base, leaving 5 bases between the germline ends. CDR1 MNHNS and CDR2 SASEGT come from the germline V gene. The CDR3 runs to 13 residues. CDR3 sequence (DNA): TGTGCCAGCAGTGAGAGTCGCACAGATACGCAGTATTTT. This codes for CASSESRTDTQYF.

This chain joins TRBV11-2 and TRBJ2-1; 7 bases line up with TRBD2. This CDR3 is built from 15 residues. Germline V gives CDR1 SGHAT, CDR2 FQNNGV. The V segment lost 1 base and the J segment 7 bases; nucleotides outside the gene matches: 7. This CDR3 reads CASSLGAGVRNEQFF. CDR3 bases: TGTGCCAGCAGCTTAGGGGCGGGAGTTAGGAATGAGCAGTTCTTC.

The V gene is TRBV6-7, the J gene TRBJ2-1, with D hard to call. TRBV6-7 is labeled an ORF, and its function is uncertain. Between the trimmed V and J ends, which lost 4 bases and 5 bases, there was a span of 9 bases. This CDR3 has 13 amino acids. Written as DNA, the CDR3 is TGTGCCAGCAGTTTCATCGATGACAATGAGCAGTTCTTC. It codes for CASSFIDDNEQFF.

The chain links TRBV5-1 to TRBJ2-7; 7 bases map to TRBD2. There are 14 residues in the CDR3. The germline gives CDR1 SGHRS, CDR2 YFSETQ. The V and J ends lost 0 bases and 3 bases, in that order; junction bases with no gene match: 3. The CDR3, as DNA: TGCGCCAGCAGCTTGGTAGCGGGCCGCTACGAGCAGTACTTC. It is translated as CASSLVAGRYEQYF. The entire variable domain, with the rest obtained from reference TRBV5-1 and TRBJ2-7, is as follows: KAGVTQTPRYLIKTRGQQVTLSCSPISGHRSVSWYQQTPGQGLQFLFEYFSETQRNKGNFPGRFSGRQFSNSRSEMNVSTLELGDSALYLCASSLVAGRYEQYFGPGTRLTVT.

This chain joins TRBV6-1 and TRBJ2-1; 11 nucleotides align to TRBD2. In germline, CDR1 is MNHNS, CDR2 SASEGT. Trimming removed 5 bases from V and 7 bases from J; junction bases left unmatched: 4. CDR3 size: 14 residues. The DNA for the CDR3 is TGTGCCAGCAGTCCTAGCGGGAGGTTGAATGAGCAGTTCTTC. Translation: CASSPSGRLNEQFF.

The chain links TRBV2 to TRBJ2-1, with D possibly TRBD2 on 5 matching bases. The V end was cut by 6 bases, the J end by 0 bases, with 12 bases between. The CDR3 has 15 amino acids. In germline, CDR1 is SNHLY, CDR2 FYNNEI. DNA for the CDR3: TGTGCCAGCAGACCAAGCGGAAGCTCCTACAATGAGCAGTTCTTC. This gives the protein CASRPSGSSYNEQFF.

The chain employs TRBV2 and TRBJ1-6; D remains unclear. Trimming shortened V by 6 bases and J by 7 bases, and 13 bases separated the two germline ends. The CDR3 has 14 residues. CDR1 and CDR2 (germline): SNHLY, FYNNEI. The CDR3 protein is CASSRDEANSPLHF. In DNA form, the CDR3 reads TGTGCCAGCAGCCGCGACGAGGCAAATTCACCCCTCCACTTT.

A few counts support this clone. The J gene is TRBJ1-1, the V gene TRBV28; D not certain. Germline-derived CDR1 and CDR2 are MDHEN and SYDVKM. The germline V and J ends were trimmed by 1 base and 4 bases, with 4 bases remaining between them. The CDR3 runs 12 residues. The CDR3 sequence is CASSLSGTEAFF. CDR3 nucleotide sequence: TGTGCCAGCAGTTTATCAGGCACTGAAGCTTTCTTT.

The rearrangement links TRBV2 to TRBJ2-1, with D uncertain. The CDR3 spans 15 residues. Between the trimmed V and J ends, which lost 6 bases and 2 bases, there was a span of 14 bases. Germline lookup yields CDR1 SNHLY and CDR2 FYNNEI. CDR3 protein: CASRDLVITYNEQFF. For the CDR3, the DNA is TGTGCCAGCAGGGATTTGGTGATAACCTACAATGAGCAGTTCTTC.

V gene TRBV18 combines with J gene TRBJ1-1; D unresolved. Per germline, CDR1 KGHSH and CDR2 LQKENI. The V end was cut by 4 bases, the J end by 6 bases, with 9 bases between. The CDR3 contains 12 residues. The chain's CDR3 is CASSRGIAEAFF. In DNA form, the CDR3 reads TGTGCCAGCTCACGCGGCATCGCTGAAGCTTTCTTT.